These 31 T cell receptor beta chains originate from one sample sequenced in a study of T cells in localized non-small cell lung cancer. Profiled with immunoSEQ multiplex PCR; TCRdb holds only in-frame clones, not every one. The table includes about 3,000 clones, under 40% detected once. Specimen: normal lung tissue next to the tumor, collected before any cancer treatment. These receptor sequences come from a man aged 40-75 years with stage I lung adenocarcinoma.

This clone came up a few times. J is TRBJ1-1 and V is TRBV6-7, with 8 positions matching TRBD1. TRBV6-7 carries the ORF label, with uncertain function. J gave up 4 bases and V 5 bases, and 0 bases lay outside the gene matches. CDR3 size: 12 residues. The CDR3 is CASSGQGTEAFF. DNA of the CDR3: TGTGCCAGCAGTGGACAGGGCACTGAAGCTTTCTTT.

The chain combines TRBV9 with TRBJ2-7; a possible D gene is TRBD2 (5 bases). Trimming shortened V by 0 bases and J by 1 base, and 8 bases separated the two germline ends. The CDR3 consists of 14 residues. CDR1 is SGDLS, CDR2 YYNGEE, per germline. CDR3 sequence reads: CASSVGLASYEQYF. Written as DNA, the CDR3 is TGTGCCAGCAGCGTAGGGTTAGCGTCCTACGAGCAGTACTTC. The full variable domain, rest sourced from reference TRBV9 and TRBJ2-7, is DSGVTQTPKHLITATGQRVTLRCSPRSGDLSVYWYQQSLDQGLQFLIQYYNGEERAKGNILERFSAQQFPDLHSELNLSSLELGDSALYFCASSVGLASYEQYFGPGTRLTVT.

The chain employs TRBV15 and TRBJ2-1, with 9 positions matching TRBD2. V gave up 5 bases and J gave up 8 bases; unmatched junction bases: 7. This CDR3 comprises 14 residues. CDR1 and CDR2 from the germline V gene are LNHNV and YYDKDF (reference sequence). The DNA for the CDR3 is TGTGCCACCAGCTTTGCGGGGGGGCCCTATGAGCAGTTCTTC. This codes for CATSFAGGPYEQFF.

The V and J genes are TRBV15 and TRBJ2-7; D ambiguous. Trimming removed 2 bases from V and 3 bases from J, with 11 bases in between. Per the germline V gene, CDR1 is LNHNV and CDR2 is YYDKDF (reference sequence). This CDR3 has 14 amino acids. The CDR3 loop reads CATSRRESDYEQYF. The DNA of the CDR3 is TGTGCCACCAGCAGAAGAGAGAGTGACTACGAGCAGTACTTC.

J is TRBJ2-7 and V is TRBV30; a possible D gene is TRBD1 (6 bases). The V gene's germline CDR1 is GTSNPN and CDR2 SVGIG (reference sequence). The length of the CDR3 is 13 residues. Trimming cost V 3 bases and J 1 base, with 10 bases left between them. The CDR3 DNA sequence: TGTGCCTGGAGCCTTGGACAGTCCTACGAGCAGTACTTC. Its translation: CAWSLGQSYEQYF.

The chain uses TRBV18 and TRBJ2-5, with unresolved D. Between the trimmed V and J ends, which lost 3 bases and 2 bases, there was a span of 7 bases. This CDR3 is 13 amino acids long. The V gene's germline CDR1 is KGHSH and CDR2 LQKENI. DNA of the CDR3: TGTGCCAGCTCACCCGGCCTGCAAGAGACCCAGTACTTC. Residues: CASSPGLQETQYF.

This clone was seen more than once but under ten times. V and J are TRBV9 and TRBJ1-5, with 7 bases matching TRBD1. The CDR3 extends over 13 amino acids. The trim removed 0 bases at V and 11 bases at J, leaving 5 bases unmatched. Germline CDR1 is SGDLS and CDR2 is YYNGEE. In DNA, the CDR3 is TGTGCCAGCAGCGTAGGTGGAGACAGGGCCCAGCATTTT. Amino acids: CASSVGGDRAQHF.

The rearrangement uses TRBV18 and TRBJ2-1, with 11 positions matching TRBD2. The V and J ends lost 2 bases and 2 bases, in that order; junction bases with no gene match: 2. This CDR3 is 16 amino acids long. Germline loops: CDR1 KGHSH, CDR2 LQKENI. The CDR3 spells CASSPTSGGTYNEQFF. The CDR3 nucleotides are TGTGCCAGCTCACCAACTAGCGGGGGTACCTACAATGAGCAGTTCTTC.

The chain couples TRBV14 to TRBJ2-3; perhaps TRBD2 as D (5 bases). CDR1 and CDR2 from the germline V gene are SGHDN and FVKESK. With 4 bases removed from V and 0 bases from J, the gap between germline ends came to 11 bases. The CDR3 contains 15 residues. In DNA form, the CDR3 reads TGTGCCAGCAGCCTGCAGCTAGCTAGCACAGATACGCAGTATTTT. As protein: CASSLQLASTDTQYF.

By share of the sample, this clone is large. V and J are TRBV30 and TRBJ1-1; 7 nucleotides align to TRBD1. Germline V gene lookup returns CDR1 GTSNPN and CDR2 SVGIG (reference sequence). The ends lost 3 bases at V and 1 base at J; junction bases unmatched: 11. The CDR3 spans 16 residues. This chain's CDR3 is CAWRGTAGLGNTEAFF. The CDR3 region has the DNA TGTGCCTGGAGGGGGACAGCCGGCCTAGGGAACACTGAAGCTTTCTTT.

This clone was found a few times. The rearrangement links TRBV18 to TRBJ2-7; TRBD1 is a possible D gene (5 bases). The CDR3 extends over 13 amino acids. Germline CDR1 is KGHSH and CDR2 is LQKENI. V was cut by 6 bases and J by 6 bases, with 15 bases left in between. CDR3 coding DNA: TGTGCCAGCTCCCAGGGTAATTTACCCGAGCAGTACTTC. It is translated as CASSQGNLPEQYF. Together with reference TRBV18 and TRBJ2-7, the CDR3 gives the full variable domain: NAGVMQNPRHLVRRRGQEARLRCSPMKGHSHVYWYRQLPEEGLKFMVYLQKENIIDESGMPKERFSAEFPKEGPSILRIQQVVRGDSAAYFCASSQGNLPEQYFGPGTRLTVT.

In its sample, this clone was seen a few times. The J gene is TRBJ2-2, the V gene TRBV5-1, with D tentatively TRBD1 (5 bases). Germline V lookup: CDR1 SGHRS, CDR2 YFSETQ. V lost 2 bases to trimming and J lost 0 bases, with 8 bases between them. This CDR3 has 15 amino acids. CDR3 DNA: TGCGCCAGCAGCTTAAGGGGCACGAACACCGGGGAGCTGTTTTTT. It encodes CASSLRGTNTGELFF.

The chain uses TRBV11-3 and TRBJ2-7, with 11 bases lining up with TRBD2. The V gene's germline CDR1 is SGHNT and CDR2 YENEEA. Losses at the gene ends were 2 bases for V and 3 bases for J; bases not matched to a gene: 12. The CDR3 totals 18 residues. For the CDR3, the DNA is TGTGCCAGCAGCTTACAACGCACTAGCGGGGGCCCAAACTACGAGCAGTACTTC. Translation: CASSLQRTSGGPNYEQYF.

This clone was picked up a small number of times. This chain uses TRBV1 with TRBJ1-2; the DNA was not compared with TRBD1, the D call given in the table. TRBV1 is marked as a pseudogene. The CDR3 is 16 residues long. CDR3 DNA: TGCGCCAGCAGCCAATCTCCGGGACAGGCTAACTATGGCTACACCTTC. Its translation is CASSQSPGQANYGYTF.

The chain recombines TRBV19 with TRBJ2-1; 13 nucleotides agree with TRBD2. With V trimmed by 3 bases and J by 0 bases, 2 bases remained unmatched. The CDR3 has 17 residues. Germline values: CDR1 LNHDA, CDR2 SQIVND (reference sequence). CDR3 residues: CASSITSGRASYNEQFF. The CDR3 bases are TGTGCCAGTAGTATTACTAGCGGGAGGGCCTCCTACAATGAGCAGTTCTTC.

This clone counts as medium-sized (0.01 to 0.1%). With the read ending 1 residue before the CDR3 end, the germline J gene is used to fill in that end. The J gene is TRBJ1-2, the V gene TRBV10-3; no definite D call. Trimming pared 0 bases from V and 0 bases from J, leaving 17 bases between. The germline CDR1 and CDR2 sequences are ENHRY and SYGVKD. CDR3 length: 18 amino acids. CDR3 protein: CAISESILVRRANYGYTF. The CDR3 DNA, read in part, is TGTGCCATCAGTGAGTCGATTTTGGTCCGGCGGGCTAACTATGGCTACACC.

Only a few counts were recorded for this clone. The chain has TRBV30 and TRBJ2-2, with D perhaps being TRBD1 or TRBD2 (6 bases each). CDR3 length: 13 residues. CDR1 and CDR2 from the germline V gene are GTSNPN and SVGIG (reference sequence). V lost 3 bases and J 6 bases, leaving 11 bases between the germline ends. The CDR3 bases are TGTGCCTGGAGCCGGGGGCGAGCCGGGGAGCTGTTTTTT. Translated, it gives CAWSRGRAGELFF.

This clone is categorized as large (0.1 to 1%). The chain combines TRBV18 with TRBJ1-6, with 8 nucleotides matching TRBD1. The CDR3 is 15 residues long. The germline gives CDR1 KGHSH, CDR2 LQKENI. V trimming: 3 bases; J trimming: 10 bases; junction bases outside the gene matches: 8. The CDR3 region is CASSPWGTGLSPLHF. The CDR3 region has the DNA TGTGCCAGCTCACCTTGGGGGACAGGACTCTCACCCCTCCACTTT.

The V gene is TRBV6-8, the J gene TRBJ2-7; TRBD2 matches at 9 bases. Losses at the gene ends were 6 bases for V and 6 bases for J; bases not matched to a gene: 9. The CDR3 covers 14 residues. Looked up from germline, CDR1 is MNHGY and CDR2 is SAAAGT. In DNA, the CDR3 is TGTGCCAGCAGCCCACCTAGCGGGGTGATCGAGCAGTACTTC. Amino acids: CASSPPSGVIEQYF.

The V and J genes are TRBV30 and TRBJ2-3; no clear D. V lost 1 base to trimming and J lost 4 bases, with 6 bases between them. Per the germline V gene, CDR1 is GTSNPN and CDR2 is SVGIG (reference sequence). This CDR3 is 12 amino acids long. The CDR3 DNA sequence: TGTGCCTGGAGTGGACGGGCAGATACGCAGTATTTT. It specifies CAWSGRADTQYF.

The chain couples TRBV6-8 to TRBJ1-1, with D perhaps matching TRBD1 (5 bases). This CDR3 comprises 13 residues. Trimming pared 10 bases from V and 1 base from J, leaving 13 bases between. CDR1 and CDR2 from the germline V gene are MNHGY and SAAAGT. The CDR3 region has the DNA TGTGCCATCAGAGGGGATACGAACACTGAAGCTTTCTTT. Translating it yields CAIRGDTNTEAFF.

The sample holds a few counts of this clone. The V call is TRBV11-3, the J call TRBJ2-7; D is possibly TRBD1 or TRBD2 (5 bases each). This CDR3 is built from 14 residues. The germline V gene has CDR1 SGHNT and CDR2 YENEEA. V gave up 6 bases and J gave up 0 bases, with 12 bases separating them. In DNA form, the CDR3 reads TGTGCCAGCAGAAGGGGACCGGACTCCTACGAGCAGTACTTC. Protein sequence: CASRRGPDSYEQYF.

This rearrangement joins TRBV30 to TRBJ1-2; 8 nucleotides agree with TRBD1. V shed 5 bases and J 8 bases; nucleotides not matched to a gene: 13. The CDR3 runs 14 residues. Germline values: CDR1 GTSNPN, CDR2 SVGIG (reference sequence). In DNA form, the CDR3 reads TGTGCCTGGTGGGCAGGGGGCGAAATTGGCGGCTACACCTTC. Translated: CAWWAGGEIGGYTF.

The genes are TRBV6-8 and TRBJ1-1, with D unclear. Germline CDR1 reads MNHGY; CDR2 reads SAAAGT. The CDR3 covers 12 residues. Trimming left V 6 bases short and J 10 bases short, with 15 bases between. Here the CDR3 DNA reads TGTGCCAGCAGCTCCGGTCCTGGCGGAGCTTTCTTT. Translated, it gives CASSSGPGGAFF.

V usage is TRBV30 and J usage is TRBJ2-3; D ambiguous. In germline, CDR1 is GTSNPN, CDR2 SVGIG (reference sequence). Between the trimmed V and J ends, which lost 2 bases and 1 base, there was a span of 7 bases. The CDR3 runs to 13 residues. The CDR3 DNA follows: TGTGCCTGGAGTAGGGTACGCACAGATACGCAGTATTTT. Protein: CAWSRVRTDTQYF.

In this sample, this clone turned up a few times. The chain is built from TRBV25-1 and TRBJ2-7, with TRBD1 identical over 11 bases. Losses at the gene ends were 3 bases for V and 4 bases for J; bases not matched to a gene: 5. Germline loops: CDR1 MGHDK, CDR2 SYGVNS. The length of the CDR3 is 15 residues. The CDR3 here is CASSDRDRGIYEQYF. The CDR3 DNA reads TGTGCCAGCAGTGACCGGGACAGGGGGATTTACGAGCAGTACTTC.

V gene TRBV19 combines with J gene TRBJ2-1; D assignment may be TRBD1 or TRBD2 (6 bases each). Germline V CDR1 and CDR2: LNHDA, SQIVND (reference sequence). The CDR3 totals 14 residues. V shed 3 bases and J shed 4 bases, with 10 bases lying between them. In DNA form, the CDR3 reads TGTGCCAGTAGTATGGGGGGCCTATACAATGAGCAGTTCTTC. Translated: CASSMGGLYNEQFF.

The CDR3 DNA sequence: TGCAGCGCAACAACTAGCGAGTCCTACGAGCAGTACTTC. The encoded protein is CSATTSESYEQYF. V is TRBV29-1 and J is TRBJ2-7; 7 nucleotides line up with TRBD2. The CDR3 extends over 13 amino acids. Per the germline V gene, CDR1 is SQVTM and CDR2 is ANQGSEA. J lost 1 base, V lost 7 bases, and 7 bases had no gene match.

The chain combines TRBV28 with TRBJ2-7, with a tentative D call TRBD2 (5 bases). Germline CDR1 MDHEN, CDR2 SYDVKM. The CDR3 has 15 residues. Between the trimmed V and J ends, which lost 6 bases and 5 bases, there was a span of 20 bases. The CDR3, as DNA: TGTGCCAGCAGACAAAGGAGGACCCTCGGGAACGAGCAGTACTTC. Encoded protein: CASRQRRTLGNEQYF.

In this sample, this clone turned up a few times. J is TRBJ2-7 and V is TRBV4-1; 10 bases align to TRBD1. This CDR3 is built from 16 residues. V lost 3 bases to trimming and J lost 3 bases; unmatched junction nucleotides: 8. Per germline, CDR1 MGHRA and CDR2 YSYEKL. CDR3 DNA sequence: TGCGCCAGCAGCCAGGTATACGGGGACAGGGGCTACGAGCAGTACTTC. This encodes CASSQVYGDRGYEQYF.

This clone counts as medium-sized (0.01 to 0.1%). This chain joins TRBV11-3 and TRBJ2-7; 9 bases map to TRBD2. The V gene's germline CDR1 is SGHNT and CDR2 YENEEA. The CDR3 is 14 amino acids. With V trimmed by 5 bases and J by 4 bases, 6 bases remained unmatched. The CDR3 DNA is TGTGCCAGCAGCGATTGGACTAGCGAGTACGAGCAGTACTTC. It specifies CASSDWTSEYEQYF.